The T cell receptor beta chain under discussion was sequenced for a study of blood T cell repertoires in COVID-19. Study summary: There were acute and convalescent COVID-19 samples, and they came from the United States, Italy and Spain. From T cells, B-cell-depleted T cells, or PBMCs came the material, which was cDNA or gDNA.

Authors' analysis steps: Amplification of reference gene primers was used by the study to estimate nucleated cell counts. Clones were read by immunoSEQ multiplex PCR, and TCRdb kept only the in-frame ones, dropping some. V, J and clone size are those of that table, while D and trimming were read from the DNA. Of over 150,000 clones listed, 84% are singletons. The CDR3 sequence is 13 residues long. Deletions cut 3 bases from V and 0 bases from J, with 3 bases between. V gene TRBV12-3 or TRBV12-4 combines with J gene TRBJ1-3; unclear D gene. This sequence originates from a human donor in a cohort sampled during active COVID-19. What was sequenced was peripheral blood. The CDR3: CASSFISGNTIYF. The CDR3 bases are TGTGCCAGCAGTTTTATCTCTGGAAACACCATATATTTT.